Sequencing of this T cell receptor beta chain was carried out in a study of cytomegalovirus exposure and HLA in healthy donors. Study in general: Early on, a data release was issued that held tens of millions of unique TCRs from HLA-typed donors. Study-wide results and caveats: In a later analysis, the majority of CMV-associated beta chains seemingly showed HLA restriction. The study dropped some indistinguishable V segments, TRBV6-2 and TRBV6-3 among them.

Germline CDR1 reads GTSNPN; CDR2 reads SVGIG (reference sequence). This CDR3 is 16 amino acids long. The germline V and J ends were trimmed by 0 bases and 4 bases, with 16 bases remaining between them. Details on this clone: The antigen is unknown.

Researchers ran the PCR with 60 Vbeta and 13 Jbeta primers. TCRdb's table, derived via immunoSEQ multiplex PCR, lists solely in-frame clones and lacks some. The sample consists of roughly 90,000 clones, 70% to 90% of them appearing once. The specimen sequenced was PBMCs. The sequence was obtained from a man between 18 and 35 years old in good health and CMV-seronegative. The chain uses TRBV30 and TRBJ1-5; D perhaps matches TRBD1 (5 bases). The CDR3 region has the DNA TGTGCCTGGAGTGTAGGTGCAGGGTGGGTGAATCAGCCCCAGCATTTT. Translated, it gives CAWSVGAGWVNQPQHF.